One and the same sample provided the 17 T cell receptor beta chains below, sequenced in a study of cytomegalovirus exposure and HLA in healthy donors. The PCR was carried out with 60 Vbeta primers and 13 Jbeta primers. Clones were read by immunoSEQ multiplex PCR, and TCRdb kept only the in-frame ones, dropping some. The data contain about 180,000 clones, about four fifths of them singletons. What was sequenced was PBMCs. The source is a woman aged 45-59 years in good health and CMV-seropositive.

The CDR3 bases are TGTGCCAGCAGCTCCGGGACAGGGGCCTACGAGCAGTACTTC. Protein product: CASSSGTGAYEQYF. The chain has TRBV7-9 and TRBJ2-7, with TRBD1 matching 10 bases. The V gene's germline CDR1 is SEHNR and CDR2 FQNEAQ (reference sequence). CDR3 length: 14 residues. V was pared by 4 bases and J by 2 bases, with 2 bases of the junction left unmatched.

This chain links TRBV5-1 with TRBJ2-2; 7 bases map to TRBD2. V was clipped by 0 bases and J by 0 bases; unmatched bases: 5. This CDR3 has 17 residues. Germline lookup yields CDR1 SGHRS and CDR2 YFSETQ. The CDR3 loop reads CASSLARGRANTGELFF. In DNA form, the CDR3 reads TGCGCCAGCAGCTTGGCCCGGGGGAGGGCGAACACCGGGGAGCTGTTTTTT. The variable domain in full, completed from reference TRBV5-1 and TRBJ2-2, reads KAGVTQTPRYLIKTRGQQVTLSCSPISGHRSVSWYQQTPGQGLQFLFEYFSETQRNKGNFPGRFSGRQFSNSRSEMNVSTLELGDSALYLCASSLARGRANTGELFFGEGSRLTVL.

V and J are TRBV4-1 and TRBJ2-2; D not resolved. V dropped 0 bases and J dropped 0 bases, with 8 bases sitting between them. The CDR3 covers 16 residues. Germline V lookup: CDR1 MGHRA, CDR2 YSYEKL. CDR3 bases: TGCGCCAGCAGCCAAGATGTGGCCTCGAACACCGGGGAGCTGTTTTTT. This gives the protein CASSQDVASNTGELFF.

The genes are TRBV18 and TRBJ2-7; no clear D. V gave up 2 bases and J gave up 2 bases, with 7 bases separating them. The CDR3 runs 13 residues. Germline V gene data show CDR1 as KGHSH and CDR2 as LQKENI. This CDR3 reads CASSPTNTYEQYF. CDR3 bases: TGTGCCAGCTCACCAACCAACACCTACGAGCAGTACTTC. Based on the CDR3 plus reference TRBV18 and TRBJ2-7, the full variable domain is NAGVMQNPRHLVRRRGQEARLRCSPMKGHSHVYWYRQLPEEGLKFMVYLQKENIIDESGMPKERFSAEFPKEGPSILRIQQVVRGDSAAYFCASSPTNTYEQYFGPGTRLTVT.

V and J are TRBV9 and TRBJ2-3, with D hard to call. CDR1 is SGDLS and CDR2 is YYNGEE in the germline V gene. CDR3 length equals 15 residues. V was clipped by 3 bases and J by 5 bases, with 16 bases between them. The CDR3 here is CASSDRGLVGDTQYF. The DNA of the CDR3 is TGTGCCAGCAGCGATCGCGGCCTGGTTGGAGATACGCAGTATTTT. Looking up the rest from reference TRBV9 and TRBJ2-3 gives the full variable domain: DSGVTQTPKHLITATGQRVTLRCSPRSGDLSVYWYQQSLDQGLQFLIQYYNGEERAKGNILERFSAQQFPDLHSELNLSSLELGDSALYFCASSDRGLVGDTQYFGPGTRLTVL.

The gene calls are TRBV9 and TRBJ1-6; 11 nucleotides line up with TRBD1. J lost 6 bases, V lost 2 bases, and 10 bases had no gene match. The CDR3 length is 18 residues. CDR1 and CDR2 from the germline V gene are SGDLS and YYNGEE. CDR3 protein: CASSVYPGQGVGNSPLHF. DNA of the CDR3: TGTGCCAGCAGCGTTTACCCGGGACAGGGGGTCGGTAATTCACCCCTCCACTTT.

CDR3 bases: TGCGCCAGCAGCCAATCCGGGACAGGGGCGCGACGCGAGCAGTACTTC. Translation: CASSQSGTGARREQYF. J is TRBJ2-7 and V is TRBV4-3, with 10 positions matching TRBD1. The germline V gene encodes CDR1 LGHNA and CDR2 YSLEER. The CDR3 loop spans 16 amino acids. V trimming: 2 bases; J trimming: 6 bases; junction bases outside the gene matches: 10.

The rearrangement links TRBV2 to TRBJ2-7; D is ambiguous. Germline CDR1 SNHLY, CDR2 FYNNEI. This CDR3 is 13 amino acids long. V was shortened by 3 bases and J by 2 bases, with 8 bases between the two germline ends. CDR3 in amino acids: CASSDRVAYEQYF. For the CDR3, the DNA is TGTGCCAGCAGTGACCGAGTCGCCTACGAGCAGTACTTC. Drawing the rest from reference TRBV2 and TRBJ2-7, the complete variable domain is EPEVTQTPSHQVTQMGQEVILRCVPISNHLYFYWYRQILGQKVEFLVSFYNNEISEKSEIFDDQFSVERPDGSNFTLKIRSTKLEDSAMYFCASSDRVAYEQYFGPGTRLTVT.

The chain joins TRBV28 to TRBJ1-2; 8 bases map to TRBD1. J lost 7 bases, V lost 2 bases, and 0 bases had no gene match. This CDR3 has 12 amino acids. Germline CDR1 reads MDHEN; CDR2 reads SYDVKM. CDR3 protein: CASSLDRGGYTF. The CDR3 nucleotides are TGTGCCAGCAGTTTAGACAGGGGTGGCTACACCTTC.

This clone appeared a few times. The V call is TRBV11-1, the J call TRBJ2-7, with TRBD2 matching 9 bases. The CDR3 loop spans 17 amino acids. The V gene end was trimmed by 4 bases and the J gene end by 3 bases; junction bases not matched to a gene: 13. CDR1 is SGHAT and CDR2 is FQDESV in the germline V gene (reference sequence). The CDR3 DNA is TGTGCCAGCAGCTCCGGTGGGGGACTAGCAGATTACTACGAGCAGTACTTC. It encodes CASSSGGGLADYYEQYF.

This clone was picked up one time. Compared with germline, one end of the junction differs, possibly owing to a read error. The rearrangement joins TRBV7-9 to TRBJ1-2; 7 nucleotides line up with TRBD1. CDR1 SEHNR and CDR2 FQNEAQ come from the germline V gene (reference sequence). This CDR3 is 15 amino acids long. CDR3 nucleotides: TGTTCCAGCAGCCGATACTTCGGACAGGACTATGGCTACACCTTC. This codes for CSSSRYFGQDYGYTF.

The rearrangement links TRBV11-2 to TRBJ1-4; D is undetermined. Germline values: CDR1 SGHAT, CDR2 FQNNGV. The CDR3 extends over 15 amino acids. Trimming removed 0 bases at V and 8 bases at J, with 13 bases between. For the CDR3, the DNA is TGTGCCAGCAGCTTAGATTGGGGTAGGAGGGAAAAACTGTTTTTT. It codes for CASSLDWGRREKLFF.

The chain links TRBV30 to TRBJ1-6; TRBD1 might be the D (5 bases). The CDR3 extends over 15 amino acids. Trimming stripped 4 bases from V and 1 base from J, with 11 bases between. Germline loops: CDR1 GTSNPN, CDR2 SVGIG (reference sequence). Written as DNA, the CDR3 is TGTGCCTGGACTAGGGAGGGGTCCTATAATTCACCCCTCCACTTT. This codes for CAWTREGSYNSPLHF.

V and J are TRBV29-1 and TRBJ2-1; 7 bases match TRBD2. The V gene end was trimmed by 4 bases and the J gene end by 8 bases; junction bases not matched to a gene: 5. CDR3 length: 12 amino acids. Germline V CDR1 and CDR2: SQVTM, ANQGSEA. The CDR3 sequence is CSVGWGGDEQFF. The CDR3 nucleotides read TGCAGCGTTGGATGGGGAGGGGATGAGCAGTTCTTC.

This clone was counted once. Germline and junction disagree at one end, which may indicate a read error. J is TRBJ2-5 and V is TRBV5-6, with TRBD1 as a possible D gene (5 bases). The CDR3 runs 11 residues. CDR1 SGHDT and CDR2 YYEEEE come from the germline V gene. CDR3 in amino acids: CASSLASGWNF. In nucleotides, the CDR3 is TGTGCCAGCAGCTTGGCCTCAGGGTGGAACTTC. The full variable domain, rest sourced from reference TRBV5-6 and TRBJ2-5, is DAGVTQSPTHLIKTRGQQVTLRCSPKSGHDTVSWYQQALGQGPQFIFQYYEEEERQRGNFPDRFSGHQFPNYSSELNVNALLLGDSALYLCASSLASGWNFGPGTRLLVL.

V and J are TRBV7-8 and TRBJ2-1, with D possibly being TRBD2 (7 bases). The CDR3 spans 15 residues. Germline CDR1 and CDR2: SGHVS and FQNEAQ. With 5 bases removed from V and 4 bases from J, the gap between germline ends came to 15 bases. The CDR3 sequence is CASSRGGTTYNEQFF. The CDR3 DNA follows: TGTGCCAGCAGCCGAGGGGGGACTACATACAATGAGCAGTTCTTC. Looking up the rest from reference TRBV7-8 and TRBJ2-1 gives the full variable domain: GAGVSQSPRYKVAKRGQDVALRCDPISGHVSLFWYQQALGQGPEFLTYFQNEAQLDKSGLPSDRFFAERPEGSVSTLKIQRTQQEDSAVYLCASSRGGTTYNEQFFGPGTRLTVL.

This chain uses TRBV7-2 with TRBJ2-5; 9 positions agree with TRBD2. Germline V gives CDR1 SGHTA, CDR2 FQGNSA. The V segment lost 1 base and the J segment 1 base; nucleotides outside the gene matches: 7. The CDR3 loop spans 17 amino acids. CDR3 loop: CASSLGPAGGAQETQYF. The CDR3 bases are TGTGCCAGCAGCTTAGGCCCAGCGGGGGGTGCCCAAGAGACCCAGTACTTC.